The rows below give T cell receptor beta chains drawn from one sample of a study of blood T cell repertoires in COVID-19. Sequencing was performed with immunoSEQ multiplex PCR; in TCRdb, only in-frame clones are kept and a portion is missing. The table lists approximately 41,000 clones, over 70% of them singletons, with 1% to 1.5% in the top ten. The sequencing sample was made of peripheral blood. The receptors come from a woman aged 40 to 50 with acute or convalescent COVID-19. Both conserved end residues are part of each CDR3. A D gene is named only where the DNA matches it firmly. Size tells how often a clone was seen (once, few, many) or the class of an expanded clone, and some rows leave it out.

d_call	v_call	j_call	clone_size	cdr3_length	cdr3_aa	cdr3_nt
NA	TRBV30	TRBJ2-7	NA	15	CAWSVGGERIYEQYF	TGTGCCTGGAGTGTAGGGGGGGAGAGGATCTACGAGCAGTACTTC
TRBD1	TRBV10-3	TRBJ1-1	NA	16	CAIRGQGASGDTEAFF	TGTGCCATCAGGGGACAGGGGGCGAGTGGAGACACTGAAGCTTTCTTT
TRBD2	TRBV28	TRBJ2-1	once	15	CASHKKLAGSNEQFF	TGTGCCAGCCATAAGAAACTAGCGGGAAGCAATGAGCAGTTCTTC
TRBD1	TRBV6-5	TRBJ1-6	NA	16	CASSYRFAQGGAPLHF	TGTGCCAGCAGTTATCGCTTCGCGCAGGGGGGTGCACCCCTCCACTTT
NA	TRBV29-1	TRBJ2-2	NA	15	CSVERWAGATGELFF	TGCAGCGTTGAAAGGTGGGCAGGGGCCACCGGGGAGCTGTTTTTT
NA	TRBV7-8	TRBJ2-3	NA	16	CASSLRAGRSTDTQYF	TGTGCCAGCAGCCTACGGGCGGGCCGGAGCACAGATACGCAGTATTTT
NA	TRBV6-5	TRBJ2-7	NA	13	CASSQRQGGEQYF	TGTGCCAGCAGTCAACGACAGGGAGGCGAGCAGTACTTC
NA	TRBV10-3	TRBJ2-7	NA	14	CAINLQGSGYEQYF	TGTGCCATCAACTTACAGGGATCAGGGTACGAGCAGTACTTC
NA	TRBV6-5	TRBJ1-5	NA	15	CASLWGRGLNQPQHF	TGTGCCAGCCTTTGGGGGAGGGGCCTCAATCAGCCCCAGCATTTT
TRBD1	TRBV2	TRBJ2-3	NA	15	CASSGNRGFTDTQYF	TGTGCCAGCAGTGGGAACAGGGGGTTCACAGATACGCAGTATTTT